What follows are 6 T cell receptor beta chains derived from one specimen sequenced in a study of shared clonotypes between healthy human individuals. It was CD45RO-negative cells, positively selected for CCR7, that made up naive CD8 cells, with terminally differentiated effector memory CD45RA+ cells excluded. Profiling relied on immunoSEQ multiplex PCR, and the TCRdb table lists in-frame clones only, not all of them. The sample has over 2,000,000 clones, roughly 93% seen once. Sequences were obtained from naive CD8+ T cells from PBMCs. The receptors come from a man aged 18 to 35 in good health. Some clones in this sample may be carry-over from other donors' samples.

This clone has more than one count but fewer than ten. The rearrangement joins TRBV18 to TRBJ1-2; D unclear. V was clipped by 8 bases and J by 6 bases, with 10 bases between them. Looked up from germline, CDR1 is KGHSH and CDR2 is LQKENI. The CDR3 consists of 11 residues. The CDR3 sequence: CASHSEDGYTF. CDR3 nucleotide sequence: TGTGCCAGCCACTCCGAGGATGGCTACACCTTC.

The rearrangement uses TRBV25-1 and TRBJ2-7, with a tentative D call TRBD1 (6 bases). Looked up from germline, CDR1 is MGHDK and CDR2 is SYGVNS. V lost 4 bases and J lost 1, with 14 bases in between. This CDR3 spans 15 amino acids. The CDR3 region has the DNA TGTGCCAGCAGTGGCCTGGGGGCCACTTCCTACGAGCAGTACTTC. This encodes CASSGLGATSYEQYF.

V usage is TRBV10-2 and J usage is TRBJ2-7; no definite D call. Trimming cost V 3 bases and J 0 bases, with 9 bases left between them. Germline lookup yields CDR1 WSHSY and CDR2 SAAADI. The CDR3 extends over 14 amino acids. This CDR3 is CASSEGVYSYEQYF. The CDR3 bases are TGCGCCAGCAGTGAAGGAGTCTACTCCTACGAGCAGTACTTC.

The gene calls are TRBV9 and TRBJ1-2; D is undetermined. V was cut by 5 bases and J by 4 bases, with 9 bases left in between. This CDR3 region has 12 residues. In germline, CDR1 is SGDLS, CDR2 YYNGEE. CDR3 amino acids: CASRDSLYGYTF. CDR3 in DNA: TGTGCCAGCAGGGACTCGCTCTATGGCTACACCTTC.

The rearrangement joins TRBV30 to TRBJ1-1, with TRBD1 as a possible D gene (5 bases). This CDR3 contains 16 residues. Germline CDR1 reads GTSNPN; CDR2 reads SVGIG (reference sequence). V shed 3 bases and J shed 5 bases, with 22 bases lying between them. Here the CDR3 DNA reads TGTGCCTGGAGGGGCAGGGCCATAATGTCGGGGACTGAAGCTTTCTTT. Amino acid sequence: CAWRGRAIMSGTEAFF.

This sequence joins TRBV18 and TRBJ2-1; 9 bases match TRBD2. The CDR3 totals 17 residues. Losses at the gene ends were 0 bases for V and 10 bases for J; bases not matched to a gene: 13. Germline CDR1 is KGHSH and CDR2 is LQKENI. CDR3 sequence (DNA): TGTGCCAGCTCACCACCTAGCCTAGCGGGATTAGCGCGGGAGCAGTTCTTC. It specifies CASSPPSLAGLAREQFF.